The next 7 T cell receptor beta chains were all read from a single sample in a study of shared clonotypes between healthy human individuals. Sequenced by immunoSEQ multiplex PCR; TCRdb stores in-frame clones only, minus some. The sample includes hundreds of thousands of clones, 70% to 80% of them seen just once. Sequencing was performed on PBMCs. The source of these receptors is a woman between 40 and 55 years old in good health. Some clones in this sample may be carry-over from other donors' samples.

This clone was recorded only once. This CDR3 is also generated by other DNA sequences in the sample. This chain uses TRBV6-5 with TRBJ2-7; the D gene is possibly TRBD1 (5 bases). Trimming cost V 2 bases and J 6 bases, with 8 bases left between them. This CDR3 region has 12 residues. Germline-derived CDR1 and CDR2 are MNHEY and SVGAGI. CDR3 amino acids: CASSYRGSEQYF. CDR3 in DNA: TGTGCCAGCAGTTACAGGGGAAGCGAGCAGTACTTC.

This chain uses TRBV7-3 with TRBJ2-5, with 14 bases that match TRBD2. From germline, CDR1 is SGHTA and CDR2 FQGTGA. CDR3 length: 15 amino acids. J gave up 5 bases and V 4 bases, and 3 bases lay outside the gene matches. The CDR3 DNA reads TGTGCCAGCAGCTGGGGACTAGCGGGAGTGGAGACCCAGTACTTC. This translates into CASSWGLAGVETQYF.

V is TRBV6-5 and J is TRBJ2-5; TRBD2 agrees at 10 bases. The CDR3 has 14 residues. CDR1 and CDR2 (germline): MNHEY, SVGAGI. The V segment lost 6 bases and the J segment 6 bases; nucleotides outside the gene matches: 7. DNA for the CDR3: TGTGCCAGCAGACCGGGACTAGCGACACAGACCCAGTACTTC. It encodes CASRPGLATQTQYF.

In DNA, the CDR3 is TGTGCCAGCAGCCCAGGTGCTTACGGACAGGGATATGGCTACACCTTC. Amino acid sequence: CASSPGAYGQGYGYTF. The chain is built from TRBV4-2 and TRBJ1-2, with TRBD1 matching over 8 bases. Per the germline V gene, CDR1 is LGHNA and CDR2 is YNFKEQ. CDR3 length: 16 amino acids. Germline trimming cut 4 bases from V and 5 bases from J; bases unmatched to any gene: 12.

In its sample, this clone was seen a few times. The chain has TRBV10-3 and TRBJ2-7, with D perhaps TRBD1 or TRBD2 (5 bases each). The CDR3 totals 14 residues. Per germline, CDR1 ENHRY and CDR2 SYGVKD. Trimming took off 0 bases at V and 0 bases at J, with 6 bases between the two ends. The CDR3, as DNA: TGTGCCATCAGTGAGTCTGGGGGCTCCTACGAGCAGTACTTC. Translated, it gives CAISESGGSYEQYF.

The chain links TRBV28 to TRBJ2-1; weak D call: TRBD2 (5 bases). Germline CDR1 and CDR2: MDHEN and SYDVKM. V dropped 6 bases and J dropped 0 bases, with 12 bases sitting between them. The CDR3 covers 15 residues. For the CDR3, the DNA is TGTGCCAGCAGACTGGACTGGAGCTCCTACAATGAGCAGTTCTTC. Translating it yields CASRLDWSSYNEQFF.

Comment on this clone: A much larger clone lies a single base off, so this may be a read error. The V and J genes are TRBV15 and TRBJ2-5; 10 bases align to TRBD2. CDR3 size: 17 residues. Germline V gene data show CDR1 as LNHNV and CDR2 as YYDKDF (reference sequence). The CDR3 is CATNRPRFLAGVETQYF. DNA for the CDR3: TGTGCCACCAACAGACCCCGGTTTCTAGCGGGAGTTGAGACCCAGTACTTC.